One and the same sample provided the 25 T cell receptor beta chains below, sequenced in a study of T-cell reconstitution after alpha-beta-depleted transplantation in children. Unique molecular identifiers were incorporated into the prepared TCRbeta library. Each CDR3 protein gets one entry after TCRdb re-called the PCR reads with MiXCR. The table has more than 150,000 distinct CDR3 sequences, roughly 15% seen once; the top ten hold roughly 13%. The sequencing here drew on PBMCs from the stem cell graft donor, taken from the stem cell graft. These receptors were collected from a human donor who donated a stem cell graft to a child with acute lymphoblastic leukemia.

Of note for this clonotype: This may be a read error: a much more frequent sequence differs by one nucleotide. This chain links TRBV5-1 with TRBJ2-7; D not resolved. The germline CDR1 and CDR2 sequences are SGHRS and YFSETQ. The CDR3 totals 10 residues. The ends were cut back, 4 bases at V and 12 bases at J, with 11 bases in the middle. CDR3 DNA: TGCGCCAGCAGCCCATGCCTGGGGTACTTC. The encoded protein is CASSPCLGYF.

At least ten counts were recorded for this clonotype. The V and J genes are TRBV7-2 and TRBJ2-6; D is undetermined. Germline CDR1 SGHTA, CDR2 FQGNSA. Deletions cut 6 bases from V and 0 bases from J, with 9 bases between. The CDR3 is 15 residues long. This CDR3 is CASSRSRSGANVLTF. CDR3 bases: TGTGCCAGCAGTAGAAGCCGCTCTGGGGCCAACGTCCTGACTTTC. Together with reference TRBV7-2 and TRBJ2-6, the CDR3 gives the full variable domain: GAGVSQSPSNKVTEKGKDVELRCDPISGHTALYWYRQSLGQGLEFLIYFQGNSAPDKSGLPSDRFSAERTGGSVSTLTIQRTQQEDSAVYLCASSRSRSGANVLTFGAGSRLTVL.

This clonotype was picked up many times. The chain carries TRBV5-1 and TRBJ2-2; 8 nucleotides agree with TRBD1. V was pared by 5 bases and J by 4 bases, with 7 bases of the junction left unmatched. This CDR3 is built from 15 residues. Germline V gene data show CDR1 as SGHRS and CDR2 as YFSETQ. The CDR3 DNA follows: TGCGCCAGCAGGTCAGGGGGCGTGAGCACCGGGGAGCTGTTTTTT. Translated: CASRSGGVSTGELFF.

This chain connects TRBV12-3 or TRBV12-4 to TRBJ2-5; 10 positions match TRBD2. The CDR3 runs to 17 residues. After removal of 3 bases from V and 3 bases from J, the junction contained 10 bases not matched to a gene. The CDR3 protein is CASSLRLAGASEETQYF. DNA of the CDR3: TGTGCCAGCAGTTTGCGGCTAGCGGGAGCTAGTGAAGAGACCCAGTACTTC.

At least ten counts were recorded for this clonotype. CDR3 sequence reads: CASSYPSQRETTYEQYF. In nucleotides, the CDR3 is TGTGCCAGCAGTTACCCCTCTCAGCGGGAGACCACCTACGAGCAGTACTTC. This chain joins TRBV6-2 or TRBV6-3 and TRBJ2-7, with 8 bases fitting TRBD2. The junction had 11 bases not matched to a gene; V was cut back by 2 bases and J by 2 bases. CDR3 length: 17 residues. Germline values: CDR1 MNHEY, CDR2 SVGEGT.

A remark on this clonotype: This clone may be a read error of a much larger clone one base away. This chain joins TRBV7-9 and TRBJ2-5; D is undetermined. The germline CDR1 and CDR2 sequences are SEHNR and FQNEAQ (reference sequence). Trimming removed 5 bases at V and 5 bases at J, with 15 bases between. CDR3 length equals 14 residues. The CDR3 loop is CASSPAKARETQYF. In DNA form, the CDR3 reads TGTGCCAGCAGCCCGGCTAAGGCGCGGGAGACCCAGTACTTC.

This clonotype appeared once. The chain combines TRBV3-1 with TRBJ1-2; 8 bases are shared with TRBD1. After removal of 1 base from V and 3 bases from J, the junction contained 7 bases not matched to a gene. Looked up from germline, CDR1 is LGHDT and CDR2 is YNNKEL (reference sequence). This CDR3 has 16 residues. This CDR3 is CASSQASRGRDYGYTF. CDR3 nucleotide sequence: TGTGCCAGCAGCCAAGCTAGCAGGGGGCGAGACTATGGCTACACCTTC.

This clonotype appeared many times. The chain combines TRBV5-1 with TRBJ2-1; D might be TRBD1 or TRBD2, each matching 5 bases. CDR3 length: 13 residues. V lost 4 bases and J lost 5, with 10 bases in between. Germline CDR1 SGHRS, CDR2 YFSETQ. CDR3 in DNA: TGCGCCAGCAGCCCAGGGACGGACAATGAGCAGTTCTTC. It specifies CASSPGTDNEQFF.

This clonotype was seen many times. The chain links TRBV5-5 to TRBJ2-6; D possibly corresponds to TRBD2 (6 bases). Per germline, CDR1 SGHKS and CDR2 YYEKEE (reference sequence). V was clipped by 1 base and J by 0 bases, with 14 bases between them. The CDR3 has 18 amino acids. DNA for the CDR3: TGTGCCAGCAGCTTGACTAGCACCACGTTCTCTGGGGCCAACGTCCTGACTTTC. It specifies CASSLTSTTFSGANVLTF.

This clonotype was found many times. The chain links TRBV5-1 to TRBJ2-1; D gene unclear. The CDR3 spans 11 residues. Trimming cost V 5 bases and J 8 bases, with 8 bases left between them. Germline assignment: CDR1 SGHRS and CDR2 YFSETQ. CDR3 sequence: CASSRVDEQFF. CDR3 nucleotide sequence: TGCGCCAGCAGTAGGGTCGATGAGCAGTTCTTC.

This clonotype has at least ten counts. The chain links TRBV6-5 to TRBJ2-2; D possibly uses TRBD1 or TRBD2 (5 bases each). Looked up from germline, CDR1 is MNHEY and CDR2 is SVGAGI. The CDR3 contains 15 residues. The V end was cut by 4 bases, the J end by 6 bases, with 15 bases between. The CDR3 DNA sequence: TGTGCCAGCAGTTGGACACGGGAAGGGTCCGGGGAGCTGTTTTTT. Encoded protein: CASSWTREGSGELFF.

This clonotype was seen ten or more times. The chain employs TRBV7-8 and TRBJ2-3; D unresolved. V was clipped by 4 bases and J by 3 bases, with 11 bases between them. The germline V gene encodes CDR1 SGHVS and CDR2 FQNEAQ. The CDR3 has 14 residues. The CDR3 spells CASSWARLTDTQYF. The CDR3 region has the DNA TGTGCCAGCAGCTGGGCTAGGCTTACAGATACGCAGTATTTT.

The chain's CDR3 is CASSTRQGTQYF. As DNA, the CDR3 is TGTGCCAGTAGTACCCGACAGGGGACCCAGTACTTC. J is TRBJ2-5 and V is TRBV19; 7 bases are shared with TRBD1. The CDR3 runs to 12 residues. Germline CDR1 reads LNHDA; CDR2 reads SQIVND (reference sequence). The trim removed 4 bases at V and 7 bases at J, leaving 3 bases unmatched.

On this clonotype: The junction differs from germline at one of its ends, possibly a read error. The chain is built from TRBV25-1 and TRBJ2-1; D not resolved. This CDR3 has 11 amino acids. Germline CDR1 and CDR2: MGHDK and SYGVNS. CDR3 loop: CASRRYNDQFF. The CDR3 nucleotides read TGTGCCAGCAGAAGGTACAATGACCAGTTCTTC.

There are many counts of this clonotype. The chain uses TRBV11-2 and TRBJ1-4; 9 nucleotides align to TRBD1. The J segment lost 8 bases and the V segment lost 5 bases, leaving 6 bases of the junction unmatched. The CDR3 is 14 residues long. The germline gives CDR1 SGHAT, CDR2 FQNNGV. Here the CDR3 DNA reads TGTGCCAGCAGCCAGGACAGGGGCGGGGAAAAACTGTTTTTT. It specifies CASSQDRGGEKLFF.

As for this clonotype: Germline is not matched at one junction end, which may reflect a read error. The V and J genes are TRBV7-7 and TRBJ2-7; 8 bases map to TRBD2. This CDR3 has 15 amino acids. Germline CDR1 SSHAT, CDR2 FNYEAQ (reference sequence). CDR3 protein: CASSLAPGGVGEQYF. The CDR3 nucleotides are TGTGCTAGCAGCTTAGCTCCGGGAGGGGTCGGCGAGCAGTACTTC.

This clonotype came up many times. The rearrangement links TRBV28 to TRBJ2-1, with 7 positions matching TRBD2. The CDR3 extends over 14 amino acids. Trimming cost V 1 base and J 4 bases; bases outside gene matches: 1. CDR1 is MDHEN and CDR2 is SYDVKM in the germline V gene. CDR3 sequence (DNA): TGTGCCAGCAGTTTATACGGGAGGTACAATGAGCAGTTCTTC. It encodes CASSLYGRYNEQFF. The full variable domain, in which reference TRBV28 and TRBJ2-1 provide the parts outside the CDR3, is DVKVTQSSRYLVKRTGEKVFLECVQDMDHENMFWYRQDPGLGLRLIYFSYDVKMKEKGDIPEGYSVSREKKERFSLILESASTNQTSMYLCASSLYGRYNEQFFGPGTRLTVL.

This clonotype was observed many times. The chain has TRBV7-9 and TRBJ2-7; D might be TRBD2 (5 bases). The germline CDR1 and CDR2 sequences are SEHNR and FQNEAQ (reference sequence). Trimming cost V 5 bases and J 6 bases, with 11 bases left between them. The CDR3 is made up of 12 amino acids. CDR3 residues: CASSPPGFEQYF. For the CDR3, the DNA is TGTGCCAGCAGCCCCCCGGGATTCGAGCAGTACTTC. Full variable domain (missing parts from reference TRBV7-9 and TRBJ2-7): DTGVSQNPRHKITKRGQNVTFRCDPISEHNRLYWYRQTLGQGPEFLTYFQNEAQLEKSRLLSDRFSAERPKGSFSTLEIQRTEQGDSAMYLCASSPPGFEQYFGPGTRLTVT.

This clonotype occurred many times. The chain employs TRBV28 and TRBJ2-5; no reliable D call. The V gene's germline CDR1 is MDHEN and CDR2 SYDVKM. The germline V and J ends were trimmed by 2 bases and 5 bases, with 15 bases remaining between them. This CDR3 comprises 15 residues. CDR3 region: CASSLPGQVGETQYF. CDR3 DNA sequence: TGTGCCAGCAGTTTACCCGGGCAGGTAGGGGAGACCCAGTACTTC.

A few counts support this clonotype. The V gene is TRBV13, the J gene TRBJ2-1; TRBD2 matches 8 bases. V gave up 4 bases and J gave up 1 base; unmatched junction bases: 3. Germline lookup yields CDR1 PRHDT and CDR2 FYEKMQ (reference sequence). The CDR3 spans 15 residues. The CDR3 here is CASSSGGGSYNEQFF. The CDR3 coding sequence is TGTGCCAGCAGCTCGGGAGGGGGGTCCTACAATGAGCAGTTCTTC.

The rearrangement uses TRBV20-1 and TRBJ1-5; 7 bases line up with TRBD1. CDR1 and CDR2 (germline): DFQATT, SNEGSKA (reference sequence). Losses at the gene ends were 3 bases for V and 3 bases for J; bases not matched to a gene: 11. CDR3 size: 16 residues. In DNA, the CDR3 is TGCAGTGCTAGGGCGGGACAGTACTACTCCAATCAGCCCCAGCATTTT. Translation: CSARAGQYYSNQPQHF.

CDR3 nucleotides: TGTGCCAGCAGCTTTGGGACAATTGCTCGCAATGAGCAGTTCTTC. Protein product: CASSFGTIARNEQFF. The chain combines TRBV11-2 with TRBJ2-1; D possibly corresponds to TRBD1 (6 bases). The germline CDR1 and CDR2 sequences are SGHAT and FQNNGV. The V gene lost 3 bases and the J gene lost 6 bases, with 15 bases spanning the gap. The CDR3 length is 15 residues.

This clonotype was detected many times. This sequence joins TRBV6-1 and TRBJ1-1, with TRBD1 matching 7 bases. The V gene end was trimmed by 6 bases and the J gene end by 8 bases; junction bases not matched to a gene: 9. Germline V lookup: CDR1 MNHNS, CDR2 SASEGT. CDR3 length: 13 amino acids. The CDR3 spells CASREQGLGEAFF. CDR3 DNA sequence: TGTGCCAGCAGGGAACAGGGGCTCGGCGAAGCTTTCTTT.

The table lists this clonotype with a few counts. This chain links TRBV5-5 with TRBJ2-1, with a possible D match to TRBD1 (6 bases). CDR1 SGHKS and CDR2 YYEKEE come from the germline V gene (reference sequence). This CDR3 is built from 14 residues. Trimming took off 4 bases at V and 4 bases at J, with 12 bases between the two ends. The CDR3: CASSPWDKYNEQFF. DNA for the CDR3: TGTGCCAGCAGCCCGTGGGACAAATACAATGAGCAGTTCTTC.

The chain combines TRBV12-3 or TRBV12-4 with TRBJ1-1; D gene ambiguous. CDR3 size: 14 residues. V gave up 3 bases and J gave up 1 base, with 9 bases separating them. CDR3 DNA sequence: TGTGCCAGCAGTTTTAGCCGTAGGAACACTGAAGCTTTCTTT. Translation: CASSFSRRNTEAFF.